The following is a TCR beta chain sequence with its context. This clone was recorded once. This receptor's antigen is unknown. Base qualities are not provided; no much larger clone lies one nucleotide away. The entry originates in a study of a mutant IDH1 vaccine in newly diagnosed glioma (TCRdb year 2021). Study-level background: Vaccination started 4-6 weeks after radiotherapy alone, or was given together with temozolomide cycles in the groups whose treatment included chemotherapy. Of the 32 treated patients, around 60% were male and 37.5% were female, and the mean age was approximately 40 years. Visit V12 was the week-35 safety follow-up and visit V13 was the week-47 end of study. Peripheral blood was collected at six visits: V03 (baseline), V05, V07, V10, V12 and V13. Before enrollment, most patients had been given radiochemotherapy with temozolomide as standard therapy, while the rest had received either radiotherapy alone or temozolomide alone. Longitudinal TCRB deep sequencing was done for 25 treated patients, wherever samples were available for exploratory analyses. General study outcomes and caveats: The authors stated that sample limitations prevented analyses of patient blood samples from being reproduced. Pseudoprogression seemed to be unrelated to changes in the top peripheral T cell clonotypes found by TCRB sequencing. Vaccine-induced immune responses across multiple MHC alleles were detected in over 85% of patients. Selection of PBMC samples for TCRB deep sequencing was based on availability.

Receptor libraries were prepared by the immunoSEQ multiplex PCR assay. Following the manufacturer's protocol, the hsTCRB Kit was used to amplify rearranged TCR beta chain sequences. TCRB libraries were sequenced on an Illumina MiSeq. As for how the authors treated the data: Demultiplexing, trimming and gene mapping were performed with the kit vendor's proprietary platform. Sourced from immuneACCESS, this table was stored by TCRdb with only in-frame sequences that have V and J called. A share of the clones is absent; for the studies checked, an unresolved V gene accounts for under half, and the remainder has no known explanation. The V and J calls and clone size come from that table; D and trimming were worked out from the DNA. Recorded for this sample are roughly 86,000 clones; roughly 86% of them occurred a single time. The ten largest clones take up 0.7% to 0.95% of the sample. V is clipped by 6 bases and J by 2 bases, and the sequence between their germline boundaries is 4 bases long. Based on the germline V gene, the CDR1 and CDR2 sequences are ENHRY and SYGVKD. Inclusive of the bounding cysteine and phenylalanine, the CDR3 is 12 residues long. The entry retains the CDR3 DNA only, 36 bases that are in frame from base 1.

The time point label of this sample denotes: week 47, end of study. Each vaccine dose was 300 ug of a 20-mer mutant IDH1 peptide in Montanide, given subcutaneously with topical imiquimod. Patients received eight vaccinations in weeks 1, 3, 5, 7, 11, 15, 19 and 23, corresponding to visits V03 through V10. Donors had newly diagnosed WHO grade 3 or 4 IDH1-mutant astrocytomas with loss of nuclear ATRX. The samples were drawn from NOA16, a multicentre, single-arm, open-label phase I trial in Germany that tested a mutant IDH1 peptide vaccine in humans for the first time. Genomic DNA for TCRB sequencing was isolated from EDTA blood with the DNeasy Blood and Tissue Kit.

The TCR sequence derives from a woman aged 50 to 60 with glioma. The material was PBMCs, obtained from a glioma patient whose treatment included an IDH1 peptide vaccine. The chain is made from TRBV10-3 and TRBJ1-4; the D gene is not confidently resolved. CDR3 region: CAIRATNEKLFF. The DNA sequence is as follows: TGTGCCATCAGGGCCACTAATGAAAAACTGTTTTTT.